This paragraph reports one T cell receptor (beta chain). At one boundary the junction diverges from the germline segment, which might be a read error. Using a J-beta primer mix together with a sample-barcoded 5' primer, a second PCR was run for roughly 6 to 12 cycles. Via MiXCR, TCRdb re-called the 5' RACE reads, giving one row per CDR3 protein. Of more than 750,000 distinct CDR3 sequences listed, just under 30% are singletons. The CDR3 spans 12 residues. The germline gives CDR1 KGHSH, CDR2 LQKENI. This record belongs to a study of blood T cells in healthy people across ages. The sample also formed part of further work on T cells of mothers and their children. As reported in that work: Slightly higher overlap, not significant, was seen in related mother-child pairs than in unrelated pairs.

The clonotype originates from a middle-aged woman in good health. The rearrangement joins TRBV18 to TRBJ2-2; D is undetermined. The specimen sequenced was blood. CDR3 sequence: CACSLSAGELFF. CDR3 nucleotide sequence: TGTGCCTGCTCACTCAGCGCCGGGGAGCTGTTTTTT. The variable domain in full, with the rest retrieved from reference TRBV18 and TRBJ2-2, is NAGVMQNPRHLVRRRGQEARLRCSPMKGHSHVYWYRQLPEEGLKFMVYLQKENIIDESGMPKERFSAEFPKEGPSILRIQQVVRGDSAAYFCACSLSAGELFFGEGSRLTVL.